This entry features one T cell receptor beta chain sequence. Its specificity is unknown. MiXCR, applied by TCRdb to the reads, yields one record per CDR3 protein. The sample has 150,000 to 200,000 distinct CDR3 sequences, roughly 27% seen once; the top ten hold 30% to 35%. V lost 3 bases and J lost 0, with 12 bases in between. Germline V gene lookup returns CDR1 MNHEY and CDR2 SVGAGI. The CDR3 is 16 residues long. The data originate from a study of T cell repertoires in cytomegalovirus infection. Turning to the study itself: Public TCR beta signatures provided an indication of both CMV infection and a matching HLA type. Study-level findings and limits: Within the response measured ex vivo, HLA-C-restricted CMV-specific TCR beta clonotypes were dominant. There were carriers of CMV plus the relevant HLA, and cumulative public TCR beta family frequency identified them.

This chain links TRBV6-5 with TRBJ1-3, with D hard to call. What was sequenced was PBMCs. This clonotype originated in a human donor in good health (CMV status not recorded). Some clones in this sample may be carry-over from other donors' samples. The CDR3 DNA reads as TGTGCCAGCAGTTATAGTGAACCAACCTCTGGAAACACCATATATTTT. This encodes CASSYSEPTSGNTIYF.